These 24 T cell receptor beta chains were all obtained from the same sample, sequenced in a study of cytomegalovirus exposure and HLA in healthy donors. Method: immunoSEQ multiplex PCR; TCRdb's copy keeps in-frame clones and lacks some. The repertoire holds 150,000 to 200,000 clones, with 86% as singletons. Sequencing was carried out using PBMCs. Receptors were obtained from a man aged 18-30 years in good health and CMV-seropositive.

This chain joins TRBV5-1 and TRBJ2-5; possible D gene TRBD2, 6 bases. Per germline, CDR1 SGHRS and CDR2 YFSETQ. Trimming stripped 2 bases from V and 4 bases from J, with 12 bases between. The CDR3 has 14 amino acids. The CDR3 here is CASSFGGIGETQYF. For the CDR3, the DNA is TGCGCCAGCAGCTTTGGGGGGATCGGAGAGACCCAGTACTTC.

J is TRBJ1-5 and V is TRBV28, with 9 bases matching TRBD1. V was pared by 2 bases and J by 4 bases, with 6 bases of the junction left unmatched. CDR1 is MDHEN and CDR2 is SYDVKM in the germline V gene. This CDR3 has 16 amino acids. The CDR3 is CASSLPGQGSNQPQHF. The DNA of the CDR3 is TGTGCCAGCAGTTTACCGGGACAGGGTTCTAATCAGCCCCAGCATTTT.

The rearrangement uses TRBV18 and TRBJ2-1, with 13 bases matching TRBD2. Germline V gene data show CDR1 as KGHSH and CDR2 as LQKENI. CDR3 size: 15 residues. Trimming at V came to 2 bases and at J to 8 bases, leaving 3 bases not matched to a gene. CDR3 in DNA: TGTGCCAGCTCACCAAGGACTAGCGGGAGCCATGAGCAGTTCTTC. Translated, it gives CASSPRTSGSHEQFF.

In DNA, the CDR3 is TGTGCCAGCAGCTATCAGGCGGGACAGGGGCGTCATGAGCAGTTCTTC. It specifies CASSYQAGQGRHEQFF. The chain links TRBV7-9 to TRBJ2-1, with 10 positions matching TRBD1. Germline assignment: CDR1 SEHNR and CDR2 FQNEAQ (reference sequence). The CDR3 spans 16 residues. J gave up 8 bases and V 4 bases, and 11 bases lay outside the gene matches. Full variable domain (rest looked up from reference TRBV7-9 and TRBJ2-1): DTGVSQNPRHKITKRGQNVTFRCDPISEHNRLYWYRQTLGQGPEFLTYFQNEAQLEKSRLLSDRFSAERPKGSFSTLEIQRTEQGDSAMYLCASSYQAGQGRHEQFFGPGTRLTVL.

This clone has more than one count but fewer than ten. The V and J genes are TRBV28 and TRBJ1-5, with D perhaps TRBD1 (6 bases). V was cut by 11 bases and J by 6 bases, with 14 bases left in between. CDR1 and CDR2 from the germline V gene are MDHEN and SYDVKM. CDR3 length: 12 amino acids. The CDR3 bases are TGTGCCTCTACGGGGGGCCCTCAGCCCCAGCATTTT. Protein sequence: CASTGGPQPQHF.

The chain has TRBV11-3 and TRBJ2-1; TRBD1 might be the D (6 bases). The V end lost 5 bases, the J end lost 4 bases, and 9 bases lay between the germline ends. CDR1 is SGHNT and CDR2 is YENEEA in the germline V gene. This CDR3 spans 13 amino acids. CDR3 residues: CASSRGQYNEQFF. The CDR3 DNA sequence: TGTGCCAGCAGCCGGGGACAATACAATGAGCAGTTCTTC.

V gene TRBV28 combines with J gene TRBJ2-7, with D possibly matching TRBD1 (6 bases). CDR3 length equals 14 residues. With 4 bases removed from V and 2 bases from J, the gap between germline ends came to 12 bases. The germline CDR1 and CDR2 sequences are MDHEN and SYDVKM. CDR3 DNA sequence: TGTGCCAGCAGTTCTCGGACAGCCCCCTACGAGCAGTACTTC. Translation gives CASSSRTAPYEQYF.

This chain connects TRBV5-6 to TRBJ1-2, with D possibly being TRBD1 (5 bases). The CDR3 length is 11 residues. V lost 4 bases and J lost 7, with 8 bases in between. The V gene's germline CDR1 is SGHDT and CDR2 YYEEEE. The CDR3 spells CASSVGAGYTF. CDR3 nucleotide sequence: TGTGCCAGCAGCGTAGGGGCTGGCTACACCTTC. Together with reference TRBV5-6 and TRBJ1-2, the CDR3 gives the full variable domain: DAGVTQSPTHLIKTRGQQVTLRCSPKSGHDTVSWYQQALGQGPQFIFQYYEEEERQRGNFPDRFSGHQFPNYSSELNVNALLLGDSALYLCASSVGAGYTFGSGTRLTVV.

The chain employs TRBV7-8 and TRBJ1-1; 7 bases are shared with TRBD1. V shed 3 bases, J shed 4 bases, and the junction held 8 bases outside the gene matches. In germline, CDR1 is SGHVS, CDR2 FQNEAQ. The CDR3 has 15 amino acids. CDR3 protein: CASSFQGVAVTEAFF. In DNA form, the CDR3 reads TGTGCCAGCAGCTTCCAGGGGGTTGCGGTCACTGAAGCTTTCTTT.

The chain carries TRBV9 and TRBJ2-2; D might be TRBD2 (6 bases). The germline CDR1 and CDR2 sequences are SGDLS and YYNGEE. The CDR3 is 14 residues long. Trimming left V 0 bases short and J 4 bases short, with 7 bases between. The CDR3 DNA reads TGTGCCAGCAGCGTAGCCGGGGGCACCGGGGAGCTGTTTTTT. Translated: CASSVAGGTGELFF. Using reference TRBV9 and TRBJ2-2 for the parts outside the CDR3, the full variable domain is DSGVTQTPKHLITATGQRVTLRCSPRSGDLSVYWYQQSLDQGLQFLIQYYNGEERAKGNILERFSAQQFPDLHSELNLSSLELGDSALYFCASSVAGGTGELFFGEGSRLTVL.

The gene calls are TRBV6-1 and TRBJ2-2, with 7 bases aligning to TRBD2. The CDR3 length is 12 residues. CDR1 and CDR2 (germline): MNHNS, SASEGT. V shed 5 bases and J 13 bases; nucleotides not matched to a gene: 7. CDR3 residues: CASSPGTTGLFF. CDR3 coding DNA: TGTGCCAGCAGTCCCGGGACTACGGGGCTGTTTTTT.

The chain is built from TRBV11-2 and TRBJ1-4; 10 bases are shared with TRBD1. CDR3 length: 13 residues. Per the germline V gene, CDR1 is SGHAT and CDR2 is FQNNGV. J gave up 10 bases and V 5 bases, and 4 bases lay outside the gene matches. In DNA, the CDR3 is TGTGCCAGCAGCCCGGACAGGGGGAGAAAACTGTTTTTT. This gives the protein CASSPDRGRKLFF.

CDR3 protein: CASSLEAGGGAYGYTF. CDR3 bases: TGTGCCAGCAGCTTAGAGGCGGGTGGGGGCGCCTATGGCTACACCTTC. This rearrangement joins TRBV7-2 to TRBJ1-2; TRBD1 is a possible D gene (6 bases). From germline, CDR1 is SGHTA and CDR2 FQGNSA. The CDR3 length is 16 residues. Trimming left V 1 base short and J 4 bases short, with 16 bases between.

V usage is TRBV30 and J usage is TRBJ2-5, with a tentative D call TRBD2 (5 bases). The CDR3 runs to 12 residues. V gave up 0 bases and J gave up 11 bases, with 13 bases separating them. Germline V CDR1 and CDR2: GTSNPN, SVGIG (reference sequence). CDR3 coding DNA: TGTGCCTGGAGTGTAACAGCAGGCGGGCAGTACTTC. Protein: CAWSVTAGGQYF. The variable domain in full, with the rest retrieved from reference TRBV30 and TRBJ2-5, is SQTIHQWPATLVQPVGSPLSLECTVEGTSNPNLYWYRQAAGRGLQLLFYSVGIGQISSEVPQNLSASRPQDRQFILSSKKLLLSDSGFYLCAWSVTAGGQYFGPGTRLLVL.

This chain links TRBV7-9 with TRBJ1-1; 8 bases are shared with TRBD1. The CDR3 sequence is 17 residues long. Trimming at V came to 1 base and at J to 4 bases, leaving 11 bases not matched to a gene. CDR1 is SEHNR and CDR2 is FQNEAQ in the germline V gene (reference sequence). CDR3 loop: CASSLGQGRGRGTEAFF. The CDR3 DNA sequence: TGTGCCAGCAGCTTAGGTCAGGGCAGGGGGCGAGGCACTGAAGCTTTCTTT.

This rearrangement joins TRBV4-2 to TRBJ2-7, with TRBD2 matching 12 bases. Germline loops: CDR1 LGHNA, CDR2 YNFKEQ. Trimming at V came to 4 bases and at J to 0 bases, leaving 4 bases not matched to a gene. CDR3 length equals 16 residues. The CDR3 bases are TGTGCCAGCAGCCCCTCGGGACTAGCGGGCTCCTACGAGCAGTACTTC. Translation gives CASSPSGLAGSYEQYF.

The V gene is TRBV6-7, the J gene TRBJ1-1, with TRBD1 matching 8 bases. TRBV6-7 qualifies as an ORF whose function is uncertain. There are 16 residues in the CDR3. Unmatched junction bases numbered 6, after V lost 2 bases and J lost 1 base. The CDR3 sequence: CASSYPDGQGNTEAFF. In DNA, the CDR3 is TGTGCCAGCAGTTACCCCGATGGACAGGGGAACACTGAAGCTTTCTTT.

Regarding this clone: The same CDR3 arises from other DNA sequences in this sample as well. The gene calls are TRBV9 and TRBJ1-2; D is uncertain. CDR3 size: 12 residues. The germline CDR1 and CDR2 sequences are SGDLS and YYNGEE. V lost 2 bases and J 5 bases, leaving 7 bases between the germline ends. DNA of the CDR3: TGTGCCAGCAGCGTTGCGGGGTATGGCTACACCTTC. Protein sequence: CASSVAGYGYTF. The variable domain in full, with the rest retrieved from reference TRBV9 and TRBJ1-2, is DSGVTQTPKHLITATGQRVTLRCSPRSGDLSVYWYQQSLDQGLQFLIQYYNGEERAKGNILERFSAQQFPDLHSELNLSSLELGDSALYFCASSVAGYGYTFGSGTRLTVV.

This chain joins TRBV5-1 and TRBJ1-4; 7 nucleotides agree with TRBD1. Germline V gives CDR1 SGHRS, CDR2 YFSETQ. V shed 5 bases and J 8 bases; nucleotides not matched to a gene: 9. The CDR3 runs to 14 residues. The CDR3 nucleotides are TGCGCCAGCAGAAATCGACAGGGAGAGGAAAAACTGTTTTTT. Translating it yields CASRNRQGEEKLFF.

The rearrangement links TRBV27 to TRBJ1-4; a possible D gene is TRBD1 (5 bases). The V end was cut by 3 bases, the J end by 7 bases, with 12 bases between. The germline V gene has CDR1 MNHEY and CDR2 SMNVEV (reference sequence). The CDR3 is made up of 14 amino acids. The chain's CDR3 is CASSLTAPGEKLFF. The CDR3 region has the DNA TGTGCCAGCAGTTTGACAGCCCCTGGTGAAAAACTGTTTTTT.

V usage is TRBV9 and J usage is TRBJ2-5, with a possible D match to TRBD1 (5 bases). Germline V gene data show CDR1 as SGDLS and CDR2 as YYNGEE. This CDR3 region has 16 residues. V dropped 0 bases and J dropped 1 base, with 13 bases sitting between them. Here the CDR3 DNA reads TGTGCCAGCAGCGTAGCTCAGGCAGGGCCCCAAGAGACCCAGTACTTC. Its translation is CASSVAQAGPQETQYF.

The chain joins TRBV4-2 to TRBJ2-7; TRBD1 aligns across 9 bases. CDR1 and CDR2 (germline): LGHNA, YNFKEQ. Trimming at V came to 4 bases and at J to 9 bases, leaving 13 bases not matched to a gene. The CDR3 runs to 15 residues. The CDR3 sequence: CASSRIRDRVPGQYF. In nucleotides, the CDR3 is TGTGCCAGCAGCCGGATCCGGGACAGGGTGCCGGGGCAGTACTTC.

This chain links TRBV7-9 with TRBJ2-7; 8 bases match TRBD2. Trimming cost V 3 bases and J 4 bases; bases outside gene matches: 2. Germline V gives CDR1 SEHNR, CDR2 FQNEAQ (reference sequence). The CDR3 extends over 13 amino acids. This chain's CDR3 is CASSFRGGYEQYF. CDR3 in DNA: TGTGCCAGCAGCTTCCGGGGGGGGTACGAGCAGTACTTC. The variable domain in full, with the rest retrieved from reference TRBV7-9 and TRBJ2-7, is DTGVSQNPRHKITKRGQNVTFRCDPISEHNRLYWYRQTLGQGPEFLTYFQNEAQLEKSRLLSDRFSAERPKGSFSTLEIQRTEQGDSAMYLCASSFRGGYEQYFGPGTRLTVT.

V gene TRBV20-1 combines with J gene TRBJ2-7; weak D call: TRBD1 (6 bases). The CDR3 covers 11 residues. The V end lost 4 bases, the J end lost 8 bases, and 12 bases lay between the germline ends. Looked up from germline, CDR1 is DFQATT and CDR2 is SNEGSKA (reference sequence). CDR3 in DNA: TGCAGTGCTACACAGGGATCCCAGCAGTACTTC. It encodes CSATQGSQQYF.